The 26 T cell receptor beta chains below were found in one sample sequenced in a study of blood T cell repertoires in COVID-19. Sequenced by immunoSEQ multiplex PCR; TCRdb stores in-frame clones only, minus some. The sample records approximately 210,000 clones, roughly nine tenths being singletons. The sample comprised PBMCs or T cells enriched from blood (not recorded which). Receptor source: a woman in her twenties or thirties who had recovered from COVID-19.

The rearrangement links TRBV28 to TRBJ1-1; 8 nucleotides match TRBD1. V shed 6 bases and J 3 bases; nucleotides not matched to a gene: 12. There are 16 residues in the CDR3. Germline lookup yields CDR1 MDHEN and CDR2 SYDVKM. The CDR3: CASSLTGVLGDTEAFF. CDR3 DNA sequence: TGTGCCAGCAGCTTGACAGGGGTTTTGGGTGACACTGAAGCTTTCTTT.

This clone was observed once. This chain joins TRBV5-1 and TRBJ2-1; maybe TRBD1 (5 bases). The CDR3 covers 14 residues. Trimming removed 4 bases at V and 3 bases at J, with 11 bases between. CDR1 is SGHRS and CDR2 is YFSETQ in the germline V gene. The CDR3 coding sequence is TGCGCCAGCAGCGGGGCCTTAGGCTACAATGAGCAGTTCTTC. It translates to CASSGALGYNEQFF.

V and J are TRBV7-2 and TRBJ2-1, with D possibly matching TRBD1 (6 bases). Per the germline V gene, CDR1 is SGHTA and CDR2 is FQGNSA. V lost 4 bases and J 2 bases, leaving 12 bases between the germline ends. The CDR3 contains 15 residues. In DNA, the CDR3 is TGTGCCAGCAGCTATACATCAGGGGCCTACAATGAGCAGTTCTTC. Its protein is CASSYTSGAYNEQFF. Combining the CDR3 with reference TRBV7-2 and TRBJ2-1 gives the whole variable domain GAGVSQSPSNKVTEKGKDVELRCDPISGHTALYWYRQSLGQGLEFLIYFQGNSAPDKSGLPSDRFSAERTGGSVSTLTIQRTQQEDSAVYLCASSYTSGAYNEQFFGPGTRLTVL.

The chain uses TRBV2 and TRBJ2-1; TRBD2 might be the D (6 bases). V was clipped by 4 bases and J by 3 bases, with 10 bases between them. The CDR3 is 14 residues long. Germline lookup yields CDR1 SNHLY and CDR2 FYNNEI. CDR3: CASSAGVLYNEQFF. CDR3 DNA sequence: TGTGCCAGCAGTGCGGGGGTTCTCTACAATGAGCAGTTCTTC.

The chain has TRBV7-9 and TRBJ1-1, with D possibly being TRBD1 (6 bases). Per germline, CDR1 SEHNR and CDR2 FQNEAQ (reference sequence). V lost 1 base and J 4 bases, leaving 10 bases between the germline ends. The CDR3 loop spans 14 amino acids. The CDR3 bases are TGTGCCAGCAGCTTAGAGGGGGAGAGCACTGAAGCTTTCTTT. As protein: CASSLEGESTEAFF.

CDR3 sequence (DNA): TGTGCCAGCAGCTTACAGGGGGCGGGATTGGAAAAACTGTTTTTT. Translation: CASSLQGAGLEKLFF. This chain links TRBV7-2 with TRBJ1-4, with 8 bases aligning to TRBD1. From germline, CDR1 is SGHTA and CDR2 FQGNSA. This CDR3 has 15 amino acids. The J segment lost 8 bases and the V segment lost 2 bases, leaving 7 bases of the junction unmatched.

The J gene is TRBJ1-1, the V gene TRBV19, with 7 bases fitting TRBD1. The germline CDR1 and CDR2 sequences are LNHDA and SQIVND (reference sequence). The length of the CDR3 is 13 residues. J gave up 4 bases and V 8 bases, and 7 bases lay outside the gene matches. Here the CDR3 DNA reads TGTGCCAGTGCCCTCCAGGGGGGCACTGAAGCTTTCTTT. The encoded protein is CASALQGGTEAFF.

The gene calls are TRBV5-4 and TRBJ1-2, with D tentatively TRBD1 (6 bases). Germline V gene data show CDR1 as SGHNT and CDR2 as YYREEE (reference sequence). The CDR3 is 13 amino acids. The V gene lost 0 bases and the J gene lost 8 bases, with 11 bases spanning the gap. CDR3 sequence (DNA): TGTGCCAGCAGCTTGGACAACAGGGCCGGCTACACCTTC. Protein: CASSLDNRAGYTF.

J is TRBJ2-3 and V is TRBV5-1; 9 nucleotides align to TRBD2. This CDR3 is 18 amino acids long. V lost 2 bases, J lost 0 bases, and 10 bases stayed unmatched. Germline values: CDR1 SGHRS, CDR2 YFSETQ. CDR3 coding DNA: TGCGCCAGCAGCTTATATCCTAGCGGGGAAGCGAGCACAGATACGCAGTATTTT. Protein sequence: CASSLYPSGEASTDTQYF.

V and J are TRBV12-5 and TRBJ2-7; 12 positions match TRBD1. V was pared by 6 bases and J by 6 bases, with 6 bases of the junction left unmatched. The CDR3 consists of 14 residues. CDR1 and CDR2 (germline): LGHNT, FRNRAP. The CDR3 loop is CASGNRDRGPEQYF. CDR3 in DNA: TGTGCTAGTGGAAATCGGGACAGGGGGCCCGAGCAGTACTTC.

This chain uses TRBV19 with TRBJ1-5; D may be TRBD1 (5 bases). CDR3 length: 14 amino acids. The V gene's germline CDR1 is LNHDA and CDR2 SQIVND (reference sequence). The ends were cut back, 5 bases at V and 9 bases at J, with 17 bases in the middle. The CDR3 bases are TGTGCCAGTAGTTTCGGACACGGCGGATGGCCCCAGCATTTT. Its translation is CASSFGHGGWPQHF.

The chain links TRBV15 to TRBJ2-3; 7 bases map to TRBD2. This CDR3 is 17 amino acids long. From germline, CDR1 is LNHNV and CDR2 YYDKDF (reference sequence). The V gene end was trimmed by 5 bases and the J gene end by 2 bases; junction bases not matched to a gene: 13. The CDR3: CATSGGAGRALTDTQYF. The CDR3 bases are TGTGCCACCAGCGGAGGGGCGGGGAGGGCCCTCACAGATACGCAGTATTTT.

V is TRBV7-2 and J is TRBJ1-2, with D uncertain. Deletions cut 5 bases from V and 6 bases from J, with 13 bases between. This CDR3 has 13 amino acids. Germline assignment: CDR1 SGHTA and CDR2 FQGNSA. CDR3 sequence (DNA): TGTGCCAGCAGCACCTACTCCCGGGATGGCTACACCTTC. It translates to CASSTYSRDGYTF.

This sequence joins TRBV3-1 (or the pseudogene TRBV3-2) and TRBJ2-1; 11 positions agree with TRBD2. V shed 4 bases, J shed 7 bases, and the junction held 6 bases outside the gene matches. The CDR3 length is 15 residues. Germline-derived CDR1 and CDR2 are LGHDT and YNNKEL (reference sequence). The CDR3 protein is CASSPIAGGSNEQFF. CDR3 in DNA: TGTGCCAGCAGCCCGATAGCGGGAGGGTCAAATGAGCAGTTCTTC.

The rearrangement joins TRBV6-5 to TRBJ1-6; TRBD1 agrees at 9 bases. V was clipped by 5 bases and J by 5 bases; unmatched bases: 1. This CDR3 comprises 14 residues. Germline loops: CDR1 MNHEY, CDR2 SVGAGI. The CDR3, as DNA: TGTGCCAGCAGTACAGGGGGCCATAATTCACCCCTCCACTTT. It translates to CASSTGGHNSPLHF.

As for this clone: Other nucleotide sequences from this sample produce the same CDR3. The chain carries TRBV5-1 and TRBJ1-1, with no clear D. The CDR3 contains 12 residues. V was clipped by 2 bases and J by 1 base, with 3 bases between them. Per germline, CDR1 SGHRS and CDR2 YFSETQ. CDR3 sequence (DNA): TGCGCCAGCAGCTTCAGGAACACTGAAGCTTTCTTT. Translation: CASSFRNTEAFF.

This chain uses TRBV12-5 with TRBJ1-1; D is possibly TRBD1 (5 bases). This CDR3 has 15 amino acids. Trimming left V 6 bases short and J 0 bases short, with 14 bases between. Germline CDR1 LGHNT, CDR2 FRNRAP. This CDR3 is CASGRRQPMNTEAFF. DNA of the CDR3: TGTGCTAGTGGCCGGAGACAGCCCATGAACACTGAAGCTTTCTTT.

The V call is TRBV20-1, the J call TRBJ2-1; TRBD2 is a possible D gene (7 bases). The V gene's germline CDR1 is DFQATT and CDR2 SNEGSKA (reference sequence). This CDR3 is built from 10 residues. Trimming took 7 bases from V and 11 from J, leaving 12 bases between them. DNA for the CDR3: TGCAGTGGGGGGGGGACAAAGCAGTTCTTC. It is translated as CSGGGTKQFF.

This sequence joins TRBV13 and TRBJ1-2; the match to TRBD1 covers 12 bases. Germline lookup yields CDR1 PRHDT and CDR2 FYEKMQ (reference sequence). J gave up 4 bases and V 4 bases, and 4 bases lay outside the gene matches. The CDR3 contains 15 residues. This CDR3 is CASSSGTGGLYGYTF. CDR3 sequence (DNA): TGTGCCAGCAGCTCGGGGACAGGGGGCCTCTATGGCTACACCTTC.

The chain has TRBV28 and TRBJ2-1; 7 positions match TRBD1. The V gene's germline CDR1 is MDHEN and CDR2 SYDVKM. There are 14 residues in the CDR3. Losses at the gene ends were 6 bases for V and 9 bases for J; bases not matched to a gene: 11. The chain's CDR3 is CASSRDSGFAEQFF. DNA of the CDR3: TGTGCCAGCAGCCGGGACAGCGGATTTGCTGAGCAGTTCTTC.

This clone appeared a single time. The V gene is TRBV6-5, the J gene TRBJ2-7; TRBD2 agrees at 11 bases. The CDR3 runs to 16 residues. V lost 0 bases, J lost 4 bases, and 5 bases stayed unmatched. Germline values: CDR1 MNHEY, CDR2 SVGAGI. Here the CDR3 DNA reads TGTGCCAGCAGTTACTCGAGACTAGCGGGGACGTACGAGCAGTACTTC. Amino acids: CASSYSRLAGTYEQYF.

The chain employs TRBV5-1 and TRBJ1-3; D perhaps matches TRBD1 (5 bases). The V end lost 0 bases, the J end lost 11 bases, and 15 bases lay between the germline ends. In germline, CDR1 is SGHRS, CDR2 YFSETQ. The CDR3 has 14 residues. The CDR3 region has the DNA TGCGCCAGCAGCTTGGGGTTGGGGCCAGGCTCCATATATTTT. It yields the protein CASSLGLGPGSIYF.

J is TRBJ2-5 and V is TRBV5-4, with 12 bases lining up with TRBD2. Germline V gene lookup returns CDR1 SGHNT and CDR2 YYREEE (reference sequence). CDR3 length: 17 residues. Germline trimming cut 4 bases from V and 5 bases from J; bases unmatched to any gene: 12. The CDR3 coding sequence is TGTGCCAGCAGCAGCAGGACTAGCGGGGACGGGGGGGAGACCCAGTACTTC. It encodes CASSSRTSGDGGETQYF.

A single count supports this clone. This chain joins TRBV18 and TRBJ1-1; 11 positions match TRBD1. After removal of 8 bases from V and 5 bases from J, the junction contained 10 bases not matched to a gene. CDR1 and CDR2 from the germline V gene are KGHSH and LQKENI. This CDR3 contains 15 residues. Here the CDR3 DNA reads TGTGCCAGCCAGGGACAGGGGGAGAGGGGGACTGAAGCTTTCTTT. It codes for CASQGQGERGTEAFF.

The V call is TRBV15, the J call TRBJ1-3, with 7 nucleotides matching TRBD1. This CDR3 comprises 15 residues. After removal of 0 bases from V and 4 bases from J, the junction contained 3 bases not matched to a gene. In germline, CDR1 is LNHNV, CDR2 YYDKDF (reference sequence). CDR3 region: CATSRDRDRGNTIYF. CDR3 DNA: TGTGCCACCAGCAGAGATAGGGACAGAGGAAACACCATATATTTT.

The chain carries TRBV3-1 (or the pseudogene TRBV3-2) and TRBJ2-5; 7 bases are a match to TRBD1. The V segment lost 0 bases and the J segment 5 bases; nucleotides outside the gene matches: 6. There are 15 residues in the CDR3. Germline V gene data show CDR1 as LGHDT and CDR2 as YNNKEL (reference sequence). This chain's CDR3 is CASSQDRGRGETQYF. The CDR3 DNA reads as TGTGCCAGCAGCCAAGATCGTGGCAGGGGGGAGACCCAGTACTTC.